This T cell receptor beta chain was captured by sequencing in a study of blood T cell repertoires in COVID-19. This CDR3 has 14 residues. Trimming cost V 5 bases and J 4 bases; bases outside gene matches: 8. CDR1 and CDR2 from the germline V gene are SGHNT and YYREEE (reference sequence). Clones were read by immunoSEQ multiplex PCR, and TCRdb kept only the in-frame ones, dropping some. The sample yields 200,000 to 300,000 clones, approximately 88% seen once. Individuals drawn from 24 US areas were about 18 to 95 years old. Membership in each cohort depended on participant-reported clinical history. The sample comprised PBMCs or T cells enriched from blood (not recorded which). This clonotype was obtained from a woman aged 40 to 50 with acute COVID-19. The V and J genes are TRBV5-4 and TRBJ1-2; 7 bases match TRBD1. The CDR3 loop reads CASRDWTGFYGYTF. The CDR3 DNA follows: TGTGCCAGCAGGGATTGGACAGGCTTCTATGGCTACACCTTC.